This T cell receptor (beta chain) stems from a study of CD4+ T cells in melanoma (dated by TCRdb to between 2021 and 2023). For context, the study as a whole: The study examined neoantigen-specific CD4+ T cells in human melanoma.

A distance of 5 bases separates the germline ends of V and J, which lose 0 bases and 1 base respectively. Its CDR3 holds 14 amino acids, cysteine through phenylalanine. Only the CDR3 region is kept as DNA, spanning 42 bases read in frame from base 1. Via the germline V gene, CDR1 is SGDLS and CDR2 YYNGEE. The protocol used for the library was the immunoSEQ multiplex PCR assay. Held by TCRdb, this immuneACCESS table contains in-frame sequences only and omits some clones. Under half of the omission traces to an unresolved V gene where checked; the cause of the rest is unknown. Across this sample there are 14,000 to 15,000 clones, with under 80% seen only once. The biggest ten clones account for about a sixth of the sample. Patients with melanoma were used as donors. Points on this clone: Its antigen remains undetermined. No much larger clonotype is one base removed from it; base qualities were not supplied.

General findings and caveats noted by the study authors: The report described a correlation between neoantigen-specific CD4+ T cells and the function of CD8+ T cells, macrophages and B cells. Neoantigen-specific CD4+ T cells in melanoma were reported to have a range of differentiation states.

The material sequenced was cells from a culture (not recorded whether cultured in vitro). The receptor chain draws on TRBV9 and TRBJ1-3; confidence is insufficient to name the D gene. The clonotype originates from a human donor with melanoma. The DNA is TGTGCCAGCAGCGTAGACATGTCTGGAAACACCATATATTTT. The translation is CASSVDMSGNTIYF.